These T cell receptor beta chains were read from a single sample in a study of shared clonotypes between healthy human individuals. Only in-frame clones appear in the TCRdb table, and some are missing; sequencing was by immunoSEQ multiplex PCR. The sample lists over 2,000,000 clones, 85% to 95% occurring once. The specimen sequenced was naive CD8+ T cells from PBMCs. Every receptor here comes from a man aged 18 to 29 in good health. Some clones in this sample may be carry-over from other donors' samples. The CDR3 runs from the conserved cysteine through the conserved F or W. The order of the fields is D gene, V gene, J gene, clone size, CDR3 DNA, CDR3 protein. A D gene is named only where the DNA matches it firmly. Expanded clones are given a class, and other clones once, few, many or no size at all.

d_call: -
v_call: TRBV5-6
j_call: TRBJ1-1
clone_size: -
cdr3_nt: TGTGCCAGCAGCCCCGGAGTCAACACTGAAGCTTTCTTT
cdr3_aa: CASSPGVNTEAFF

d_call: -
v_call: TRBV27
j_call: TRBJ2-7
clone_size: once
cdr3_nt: TGTGCCAGCAGTCCCCTGGGACTGAACTACGAGCAGTACTTC
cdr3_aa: CASSPLGLNYEQYF

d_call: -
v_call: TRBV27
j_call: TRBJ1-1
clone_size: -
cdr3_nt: TGTGCCAGCAGTCTAGGTACTGAAGCTTTCTTT
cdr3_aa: CASSLGTEAFF

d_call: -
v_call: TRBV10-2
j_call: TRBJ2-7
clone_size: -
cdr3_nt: TGCGCCAGCAGTGAGTTGGCTGCCTACGAGCAGTACTTC
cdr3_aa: CASSELAAYEQYF

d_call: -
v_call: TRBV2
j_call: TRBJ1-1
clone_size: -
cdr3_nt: TGTGCCAGCAGTCCCATTATGAACACTGAAGCTTTCTTT
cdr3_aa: CASSPIMNTEAFF

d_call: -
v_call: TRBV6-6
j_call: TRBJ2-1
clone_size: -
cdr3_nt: TGTGCCAGCAGTCCCCCTGTTAGCTACAATGAGCAGTTCTTC
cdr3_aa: CASSPPVSYNEQFF

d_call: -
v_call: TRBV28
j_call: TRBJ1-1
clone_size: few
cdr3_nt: TGTGCCAGCAGTCCTTGGAGAACTGAAGCTTTCTTT
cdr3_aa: CASSPWRTEAFF

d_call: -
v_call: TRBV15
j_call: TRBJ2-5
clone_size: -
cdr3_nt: TGTGCCACCAGCAGAGATTCGTTGACGAGGGAGACCCAGTACTTC
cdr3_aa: CATSRDSLTRETQYF

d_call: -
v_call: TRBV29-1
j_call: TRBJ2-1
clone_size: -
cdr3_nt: TGCAGCACCCGCAGTCCGAGGGGCCTTGACGAGGGGGATGAGCAGTTCTTC
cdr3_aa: CSTRSPRGLDEGDEQFF

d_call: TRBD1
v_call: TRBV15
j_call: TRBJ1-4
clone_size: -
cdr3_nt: TGTGCCACCAGCAGAGTTGACAGGGGAAAGGAAAAACTGTTTTTT
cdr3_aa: CATSRVDRGKEKLFF

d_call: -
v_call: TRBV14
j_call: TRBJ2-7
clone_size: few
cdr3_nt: TGTGCCAGCAGAGAGACAGGATCCTTGGAGCAGTACTTC
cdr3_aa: CASRETGSLEQYF

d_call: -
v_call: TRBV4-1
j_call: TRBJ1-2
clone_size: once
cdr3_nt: TGCGCCAGCAGCCAAGAGGCTTGGACAGCGAATTCTAACTATGGCTACACCTTC
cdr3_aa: CASSQEAWTANSNYGYTF

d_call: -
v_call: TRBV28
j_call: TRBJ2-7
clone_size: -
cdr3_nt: TGTGCCAGCAGTTTATCGGGAGCGGACTACGAGCAGTACTTC
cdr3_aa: CASSLSGADYEQYF

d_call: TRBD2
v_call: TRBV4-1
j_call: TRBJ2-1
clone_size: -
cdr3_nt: TGCGCCAGCAGCCAAGAAGGACTAGCGGGAGTCAATGAGCAGTTCTTC
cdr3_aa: CASSQEGLAGVNEQFF

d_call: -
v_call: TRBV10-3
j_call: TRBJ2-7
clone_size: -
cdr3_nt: TGTGCCATCAGTGAGCATCCCTACGAGCAGTACTTC
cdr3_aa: CAISEHPYEQYF

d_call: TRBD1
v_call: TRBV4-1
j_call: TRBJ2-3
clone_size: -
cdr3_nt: TGCGCCAGCAGCCAAGATTGGGACAGGGCGGGGGATACGCAGTATTTT
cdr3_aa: CASSQDWDRAGDTQYF

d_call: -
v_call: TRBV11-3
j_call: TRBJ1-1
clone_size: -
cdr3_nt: TGTGCCAGCAGCTTAGGTGGAGGGATGAACACTGAAGCTTTCTTT
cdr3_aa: CASSLGGGMNTEAFF

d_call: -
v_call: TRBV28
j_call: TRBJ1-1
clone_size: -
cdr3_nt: TGTGCCAGCAGTTTATACACAGAGAAAAGCACTGAAGCTTTCTTT
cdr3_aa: CASSLYTEKSTEAFF

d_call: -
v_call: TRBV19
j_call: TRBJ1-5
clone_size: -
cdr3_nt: TGTGCCAGTAGTATAGAGGACTTGACGAAACAGCCCCAGCATTTT
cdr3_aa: CASSIEDLTKQPQHF

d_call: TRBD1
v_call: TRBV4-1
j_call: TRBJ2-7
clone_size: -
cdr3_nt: TGCGCCAGCAGCCAGACCGGGACAGGGGTCTACGAGCAGTACTTC
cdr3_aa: CASSQTGTGVYEQYF

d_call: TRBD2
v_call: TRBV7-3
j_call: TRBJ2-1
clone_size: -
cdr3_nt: TGTGCCAGCAGCTTAGGACTAGCGGGCGACAATGAGCAGTTCTTC
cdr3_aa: CASSLGLAGDNEQFF

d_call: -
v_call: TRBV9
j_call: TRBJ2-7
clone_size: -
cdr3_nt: TGTGCCAGCAGCGTAGCTGAGGGCGAGCAGTACTTC
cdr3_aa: CASSVAEGEQYF

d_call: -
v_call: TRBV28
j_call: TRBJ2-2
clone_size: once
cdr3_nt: TGTGCCAGCAGTTTTCTAGTGGGCACCGGGGAGCTGTTTTTT
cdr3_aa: CASSFLVGTGELFF